Described below is a single TCR beta chain sequence and its context. Germline values: CDR1 SGHNT, CDR2 YENEEA. The CDR3 totals 13 residues. Trimming cost V 8 bases and J 3 bases, with 11 bases left between them. The record originates from a study of blood T cell repertoires in COVID-19. Study-level background: The United States, Italy and Spain supplied acute and convalescent COVID-19 samples.

How the authors handled the data: For nucleated cells, counts were estimated from reference gene primer amplification. Sequencing was performed with immunoSEQ multiplex PCR; in TCRdb, only in-frame clones are kept and a portion is missing. D and trimming were read from the DNA, whereas the V and J calls and clone size are those reported in that table. The sample contains around 120,000 clones, almost 90% of which appear only once. Followed longitudinally, the Seattle patients had been enrolled during active infection. The gene calls are TRBV11-3 and TRBJ1-3, with D uncertain. This sequence originates from an older woman with COVID-19, enrolled during active disease. The sample comprised peripheral blood. The CDR3 coding sequence is TGTGCCAGCTGCTCTCGGGATGGAAACACCATATATTTT. Amino acid sequence: CASCSRDGNTIYF.